The T cell receptor (beta chain) under discussion was sequenced for a study of T cells in Graves' hyperthyroidism and ophthalmopathy. CDR1 is MNHNS and CDR2 is SASEGT in the germline V gene. The V and J ends lost 7 bases and 4 bases respectively, with 16 bases between them. The CDR3 runs to 14 residues. The source material, RNA transcripts, was used to amplify TCR beta CDR3 regions. HTBI primers were the set used in a first-round RT-PCR of the TCR CDR3. TCRdb re-called the multiplex PCR reads with MiXCR, one entry per CDR3 protein. The table lists 250,000 to 300,000 distinct CDR3 sequences, approximately 12% of them singletons. This clonotype came up a few times. This clone may be a read error of a much larger clone one base away.

The sequence derives from a woman in her twenties or thirties with Graves' hyperthyroidism that later progressed to Graves' ophthalmopathy. Material: blood. The rearrangement joins TRBV6-1 to TRBJ1-1; D remains ambiguous. CDR3 nucleotides: TGTGCCAGCACGAAAAAGGGCAGGAGCACTGAAGCTTTCTTT. This gives the protein CASTKKGRSTEAFF.